This T cell receptor (beta chain) emerged from a study of CD8+ T cells in alopecia areata (dated by TCRdb to the late 2010s). Background on the whole study: The study used high-throughput TCRbeta sequencing to examine T cell clonal expansion in alopecia areata, in both the C3H/HeJ mouse model and human patients. On the human side, TCRbeta sequencing was run on scalp tissue and on sorted CD4+ and CD8+ peripheral blood T cells from healthy controls and from alopecia areata patients with either patchy or totalis/universalis disease. Scalp clonality was compared across normal scalp (n=4), patchy alopecia areata scalp (n=8), and alopecia totalis/universalis scalp (n=8). The RNA source kit depended on sample type: the PAXgene miRNA kit for fixed scalp, the miRNeasy kit for PBMCs, and the RNeasy kit for mouse skin. Amplification of TCRbeta CDR3 regions was done by immunoSEQ multiplex PCR using 35 Vbeta forward primers and 13 Jbeta reverse primers.

The germline V end is reduced by 5 bases and the J end by 4 bases; junction bases left unmatched: 7. The germline V gene encodes CDR1 SEHNR and CDR2 FQNEAQ (reference sequence). The CDR3 covers 14 residues, taking in both the cysteine and the phenylalanine. Only the CDR3 DNA is retained, 42 bases long and in frame from the first base. Library creation used the immunoSEQ multiplex PCR assay. RNA was extracted from all samples and reverse transcribed into cDNA, which served as template for TCR sequencing. SuperScript III was used for first-strand cDNA synthesis, primed with a 2:1 mix of oligo-dT and random hexamers. A synthetic immune receptor repertoire was used to measure amplification bias, and any remaining bias was corrected computationally. On the study's bioinformatics: Raw reads were preprocessed to remove errors, and CDR3 was defined by IMGT conventions from the conserved cysteine to phenylalanine. Clonality was computed as 1 minus the Shannon entropy, with the entropy normalized by log2 of the number of productive unique TCRs. CD4 or CD8 identity of scalp clones was inferred by cross-referencing scalp TCRbeta sequences with sorted blood CD4 and CD8 repertoires. The source is immuneACCESS, and TCRdb retained only in-frame sequences with V and J called. Part of the clones is not carried over; for the studies checked, unresolved V genes explain less than half of this, and the remainder is unexplained. V, J and clone size are those of that table, while D and trimming were read from the DNA. This sample holds about 200,000 clones; 56% were observed only once. The biggest ten clones account for over 4% of the sample.

PBMCs were isolated by density centrifugation and stained for CD3, CD4 and CD8, after which CD4+ and CD8+ T cells were sorted on a FACSAria. Scalp biopsies and blood samples were obtained from unaffected controls. Remarks on this clone: Its antigen is currently not known. No base quality information exists; no much larger clone differs at one position.

Here is what the overall study found, with its caveats: Unlike mouse skin, where gammadelta T cells dominate, normal human skin contains resident alphabeta T cells that get sequenced too, which complicates analysis of the scalp TCR repertoire. Higher clonality and more expanded CD8+ clones were observed in lesional scalp than in normal scalp, particularly in alopecia totalis/universalis, a finding suggestive of antigenic drive. Shared TCR sequences between patients were less evident than in mice, which may be partly attributable to HLA diversity in the patient population.

Sequencing input: CD8+ T cells sorted from blood. The rearranged chain carries TRBV7-9 and TRBJ1-2, with TRBD1 matching 7 junction bases. The TCR sequence derives from a human donor in good health. The DNA reads TGTGCCAGCAGCCATGACAGGGAGGGCTATGGCTACACCTTC. This codes for CASSHDREGYGYTF.